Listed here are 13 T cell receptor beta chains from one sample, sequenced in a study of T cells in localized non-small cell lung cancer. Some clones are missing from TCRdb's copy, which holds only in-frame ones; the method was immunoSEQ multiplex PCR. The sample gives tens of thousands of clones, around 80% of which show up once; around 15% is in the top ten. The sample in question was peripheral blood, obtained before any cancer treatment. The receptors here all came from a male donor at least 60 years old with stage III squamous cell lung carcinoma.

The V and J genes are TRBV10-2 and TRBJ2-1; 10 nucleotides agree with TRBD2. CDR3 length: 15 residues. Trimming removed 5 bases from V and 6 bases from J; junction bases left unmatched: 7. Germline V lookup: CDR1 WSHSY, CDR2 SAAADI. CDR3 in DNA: TGCGCCAGCAGTTCTATAGCGGGAGGTGCCAATGAGCAGTTCTTC. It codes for CASSSIAGGANEQFF.

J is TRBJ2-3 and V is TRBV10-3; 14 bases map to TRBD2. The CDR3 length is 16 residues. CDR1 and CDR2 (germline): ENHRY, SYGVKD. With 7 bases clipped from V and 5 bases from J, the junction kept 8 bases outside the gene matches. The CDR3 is CAIMTGLAGAGDTQYF. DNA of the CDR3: TGTGCCATCATGACGGGACTAGCGGGAGCTGGAGATACGCAGTATTTT.

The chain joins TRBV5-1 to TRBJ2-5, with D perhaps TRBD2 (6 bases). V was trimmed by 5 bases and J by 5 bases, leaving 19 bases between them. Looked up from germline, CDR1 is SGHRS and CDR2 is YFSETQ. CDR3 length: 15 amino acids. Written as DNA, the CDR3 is TGCGCCAGCAGGGCGTCCGGGGGATACGGGGAGACCCAGTACTTC. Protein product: CASRASGGYGETQYF.

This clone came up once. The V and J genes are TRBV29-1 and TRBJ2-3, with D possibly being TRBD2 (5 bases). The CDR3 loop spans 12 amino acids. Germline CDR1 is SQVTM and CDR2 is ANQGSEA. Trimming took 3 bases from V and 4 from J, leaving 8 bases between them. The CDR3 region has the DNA TGCAGCGTTGACGAGGGCGCAGATACGCAGTATTTT. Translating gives CSVDEGADTQYF.

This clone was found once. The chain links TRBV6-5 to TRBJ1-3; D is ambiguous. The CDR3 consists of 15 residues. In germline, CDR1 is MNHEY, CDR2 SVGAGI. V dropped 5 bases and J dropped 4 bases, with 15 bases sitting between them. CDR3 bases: TGTGCCAGCAGTCCCCTCCTGGCCTGGGGAAACACCATATATTTT. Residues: CASSPLLAWGNTIYF.

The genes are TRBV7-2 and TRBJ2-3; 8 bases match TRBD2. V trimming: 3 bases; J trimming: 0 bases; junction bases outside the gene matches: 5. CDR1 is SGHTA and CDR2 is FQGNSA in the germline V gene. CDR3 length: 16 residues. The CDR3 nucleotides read TGTGCCAGCAGCTTGGACGGGAGGGGGAGCACAGATACGCAGTATTTT. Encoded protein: CASSLDGRGSTDTQYF.

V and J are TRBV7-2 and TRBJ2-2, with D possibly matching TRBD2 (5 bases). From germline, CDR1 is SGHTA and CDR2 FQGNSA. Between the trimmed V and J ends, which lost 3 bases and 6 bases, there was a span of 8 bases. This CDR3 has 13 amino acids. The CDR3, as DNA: TGTGCCAGCAGCTTTTGGGGAGCCGGGGAGCTGTTTTTT. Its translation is CASSFWGAGELFF.

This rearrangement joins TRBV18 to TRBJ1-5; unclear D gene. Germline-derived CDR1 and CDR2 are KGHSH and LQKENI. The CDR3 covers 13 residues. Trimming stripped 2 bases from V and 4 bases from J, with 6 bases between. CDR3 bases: TGTGCCAGCTCACCAGGAGGAAATCAGCCCCAGCATTTT. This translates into CASSPGGNQPQHF.

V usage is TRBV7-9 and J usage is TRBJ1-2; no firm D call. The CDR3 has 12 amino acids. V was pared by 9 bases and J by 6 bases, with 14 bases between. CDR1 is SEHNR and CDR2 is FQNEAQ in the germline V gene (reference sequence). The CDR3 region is CASGNLQNGYTF. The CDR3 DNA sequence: TGTGCCAGTGGGAACTTACAGAATGGCTACACCTTC.

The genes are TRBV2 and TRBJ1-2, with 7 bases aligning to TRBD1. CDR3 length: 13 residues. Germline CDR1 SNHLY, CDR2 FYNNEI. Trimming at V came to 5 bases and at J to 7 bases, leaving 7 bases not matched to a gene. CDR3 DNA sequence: TGTGCCAGCAGTCTTGACAGGGAGGGTGGCTACACCTTC. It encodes CASSLDREGGYTF.

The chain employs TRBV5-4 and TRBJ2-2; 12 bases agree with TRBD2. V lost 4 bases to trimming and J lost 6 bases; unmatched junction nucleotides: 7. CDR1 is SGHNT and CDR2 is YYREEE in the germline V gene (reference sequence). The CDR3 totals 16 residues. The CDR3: CASSTGLAGQSGELFF. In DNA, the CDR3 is TGTGCCAGCAGCACAGGACTAGCGGGGCAATCCGGGGAGCTGTTTTTT.

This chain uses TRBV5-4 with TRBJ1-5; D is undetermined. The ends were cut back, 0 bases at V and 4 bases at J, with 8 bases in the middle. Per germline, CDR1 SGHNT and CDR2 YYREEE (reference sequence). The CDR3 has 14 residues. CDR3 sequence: CASSLGTENQPQHF. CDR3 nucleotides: TGTGCCAGCAGCTTGGGTACGGAAAATCAGCCCCAGCATTTT.

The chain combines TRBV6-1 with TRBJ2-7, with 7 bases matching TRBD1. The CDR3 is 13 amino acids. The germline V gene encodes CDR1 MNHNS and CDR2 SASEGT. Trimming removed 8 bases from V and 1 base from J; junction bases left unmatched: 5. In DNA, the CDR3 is TGTGCCAGCGACAGGGAGTCATCCTACGAGCAGTACTTC. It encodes CASDRESSYEQYF.